The clone carrying this T cell receptor beta chain was counted once. This CDR3 has 15 residues. V lost 6 bases and J lost 1; bases outside the gene matches: 5. Germline assignment: CDR1 ENHRY and CDR2 SYGVKD. The naive CD8 fraction comprised CD45RO-negative cells positively selected for CCR7 and excluded terminally differentiated effector memory CD45RA+ cells. Caucasian adults residing in Nashville, Tennessee made up all the donors. Assay used: immunoSEQ multiplex PCR; TCRdb lists only in-frame clones, some missing. The sample has a few hundred thousand clones; just under 97% are singletons. The record originates from a study of shared clonotypes between healthy human individuals. Turning to the study itself: CD4 naive and memory got three plates each, CD8 naive two, CD8 memory one.

Sequencing input: naive CD8+ T cells sorted from blood. The receptor was isolated from a woman in her twenties or thirties in good health. This chain links TRBV10-3 with TRBJ2-2; 7 bases align to TRBD2. In DNA form, the CDR3 reads TGTGCCATCAGAGGGAAGCGGGAGAACACCGGGGAGCTGTTTTTT. This codes for CAIRGKRENTGELFF.